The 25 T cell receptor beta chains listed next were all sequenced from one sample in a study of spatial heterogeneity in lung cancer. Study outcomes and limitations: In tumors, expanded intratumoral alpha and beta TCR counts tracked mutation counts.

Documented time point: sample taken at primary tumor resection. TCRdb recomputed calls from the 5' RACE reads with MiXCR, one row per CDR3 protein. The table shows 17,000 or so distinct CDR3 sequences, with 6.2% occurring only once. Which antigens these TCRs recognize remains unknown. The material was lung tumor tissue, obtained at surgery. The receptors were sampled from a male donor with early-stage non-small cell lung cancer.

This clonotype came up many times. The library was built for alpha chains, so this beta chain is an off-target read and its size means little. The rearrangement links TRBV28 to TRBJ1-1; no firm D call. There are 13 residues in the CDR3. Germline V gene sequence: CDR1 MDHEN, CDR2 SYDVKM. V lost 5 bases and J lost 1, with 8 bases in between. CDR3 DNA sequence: TGTGCCAGCAGTAAGGGATGGAACACTGAAGCTTTCTTT. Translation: CASSKGWNTEAFF.

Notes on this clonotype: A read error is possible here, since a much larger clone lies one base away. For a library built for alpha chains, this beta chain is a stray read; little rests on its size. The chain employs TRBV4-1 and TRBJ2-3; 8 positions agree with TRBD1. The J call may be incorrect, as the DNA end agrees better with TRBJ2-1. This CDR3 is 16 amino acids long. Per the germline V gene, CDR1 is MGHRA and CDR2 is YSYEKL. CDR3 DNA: TGCGCCAGCAGCCAAATCCTGGGACAGGCTGACTACGAGCAGTTCTTC. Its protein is CASSQILGQADYEQFF.

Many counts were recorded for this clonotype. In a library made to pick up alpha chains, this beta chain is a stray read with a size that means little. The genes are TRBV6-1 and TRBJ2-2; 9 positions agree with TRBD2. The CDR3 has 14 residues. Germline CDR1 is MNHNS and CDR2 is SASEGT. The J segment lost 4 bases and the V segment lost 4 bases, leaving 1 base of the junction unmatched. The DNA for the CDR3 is TGTGCCAGCAGTGCTAGCGGGATCACCGGGGAGCTGTTTTTT. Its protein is CASSASGITGELFF.

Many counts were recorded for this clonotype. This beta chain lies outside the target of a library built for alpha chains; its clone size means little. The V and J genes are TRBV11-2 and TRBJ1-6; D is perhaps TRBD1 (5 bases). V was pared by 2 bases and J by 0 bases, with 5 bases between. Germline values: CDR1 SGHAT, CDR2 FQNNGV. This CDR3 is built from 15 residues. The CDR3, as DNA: TGTGCCAGCAGCTTACAGGGCTCCTATAATTCACCCCTCCACTTT. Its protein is CASSLQGSYNSPLHF.

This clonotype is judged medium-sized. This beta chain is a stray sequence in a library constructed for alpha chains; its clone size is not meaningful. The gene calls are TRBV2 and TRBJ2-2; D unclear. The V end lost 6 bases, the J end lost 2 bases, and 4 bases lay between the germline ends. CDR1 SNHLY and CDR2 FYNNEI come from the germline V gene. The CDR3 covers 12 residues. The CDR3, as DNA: TGTGCCAGCAGAACTAACACCGGGGAGCTGTTTTTT. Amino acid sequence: CASRTNTGELFF.

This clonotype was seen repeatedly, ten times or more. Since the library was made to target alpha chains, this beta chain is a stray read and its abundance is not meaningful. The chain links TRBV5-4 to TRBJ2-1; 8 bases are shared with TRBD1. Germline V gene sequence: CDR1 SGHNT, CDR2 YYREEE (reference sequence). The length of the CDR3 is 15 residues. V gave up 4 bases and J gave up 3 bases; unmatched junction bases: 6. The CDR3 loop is CASSRGQGVYNEQFF. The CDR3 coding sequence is TGTGCCAGCAGCCGCGGACAGGGCGTCTACAATGAGCAGTTCTTC.

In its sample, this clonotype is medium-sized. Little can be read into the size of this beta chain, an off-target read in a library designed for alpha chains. The CDR3 sequence is CSGTGYARETQYF. The CDR3 DNA reads TGCAGCGGAACAGGGTATGCGCGGGAGACGCAGTATTTT. The chain combines TRBV29-1 with TRBJ2-3; tentative D call: TRBD2 (7 bases). Germline values: CDR1 SQVTM, CDR2 ANQGSEA. The CDR3 is 13 amino acids. V dropped 7 bases and J dropped 9 bases, with 20 bases sitting between them.

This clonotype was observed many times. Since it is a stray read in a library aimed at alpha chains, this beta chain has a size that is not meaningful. The CDR3 DNA is TGTGCCAGCACCCCATCGGGGGGTAGAGATGGCTACACCTTC. Translated: CASTPSGGRDGYTF. V usage is TRBV27 and J usage is TRBJ1-2, with D possibly TRBD1 on 5 matching bases. The CDR3 consists of 14 residues. The V gene lost 7 bases and the J gene lost 6 bases, with 18 bases spanning the gap. Germline V CDR1 and CDR2: MNHEY, SMNVEV (reference sequence).

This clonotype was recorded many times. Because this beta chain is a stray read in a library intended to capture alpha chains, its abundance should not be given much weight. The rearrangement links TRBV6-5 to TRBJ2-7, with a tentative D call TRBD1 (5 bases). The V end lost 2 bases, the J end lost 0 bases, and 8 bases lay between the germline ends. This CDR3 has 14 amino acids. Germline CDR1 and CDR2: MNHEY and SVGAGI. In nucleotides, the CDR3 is TGTGCCAGCAGTTACGGGGCTAACTCCTACGAGCAGTACTTC. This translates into CASSYGANSYEQYF.

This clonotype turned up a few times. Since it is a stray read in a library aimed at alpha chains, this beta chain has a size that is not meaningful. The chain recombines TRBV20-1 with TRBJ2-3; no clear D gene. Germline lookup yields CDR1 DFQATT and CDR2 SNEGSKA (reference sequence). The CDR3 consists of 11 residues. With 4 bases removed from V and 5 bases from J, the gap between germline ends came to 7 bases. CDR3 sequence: CSAKLGDTQYF. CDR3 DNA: TGCAGTGCTAAGTTAGGAGATACGCAGTATTTT.

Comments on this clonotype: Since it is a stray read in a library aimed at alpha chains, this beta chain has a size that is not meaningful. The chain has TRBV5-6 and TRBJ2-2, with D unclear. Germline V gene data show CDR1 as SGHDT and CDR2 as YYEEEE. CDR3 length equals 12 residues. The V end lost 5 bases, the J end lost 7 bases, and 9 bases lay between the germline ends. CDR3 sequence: CASSFYGGELFF. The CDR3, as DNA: TGTGCCAGCAGTTTCTATGGCGGGGAGCTGTTTTTT.

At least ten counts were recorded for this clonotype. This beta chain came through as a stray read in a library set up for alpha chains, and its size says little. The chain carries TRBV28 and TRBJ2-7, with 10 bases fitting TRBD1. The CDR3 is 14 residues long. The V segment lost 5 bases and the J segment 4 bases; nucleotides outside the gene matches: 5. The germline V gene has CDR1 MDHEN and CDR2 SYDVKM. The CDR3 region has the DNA TGTGCCAGCAGTACCGGACAGGGGGGGTACGAGCAGTACTTC. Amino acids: CASSTGQGGYEQYF.

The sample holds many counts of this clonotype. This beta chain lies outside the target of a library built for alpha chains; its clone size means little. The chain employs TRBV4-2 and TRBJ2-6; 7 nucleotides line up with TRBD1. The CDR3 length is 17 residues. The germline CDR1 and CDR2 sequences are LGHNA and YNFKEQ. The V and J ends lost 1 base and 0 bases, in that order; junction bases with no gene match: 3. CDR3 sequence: CASSQGDSHSGANVLTF. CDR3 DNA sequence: TGTGCCAGCAGCCAAGGGGACAGCCACTCTGGGGCCAACGTCCTGACTTTC.

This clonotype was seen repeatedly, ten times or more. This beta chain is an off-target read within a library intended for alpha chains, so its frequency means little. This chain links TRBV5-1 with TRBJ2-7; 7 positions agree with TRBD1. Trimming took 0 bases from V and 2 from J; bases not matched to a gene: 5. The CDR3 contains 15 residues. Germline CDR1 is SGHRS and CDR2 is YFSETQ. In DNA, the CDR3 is TGCGCCAGCAGCTTGGGGACAGGCGAAACCTACGAGCAGTACTTC. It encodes CASSLGTGETYEQYF.

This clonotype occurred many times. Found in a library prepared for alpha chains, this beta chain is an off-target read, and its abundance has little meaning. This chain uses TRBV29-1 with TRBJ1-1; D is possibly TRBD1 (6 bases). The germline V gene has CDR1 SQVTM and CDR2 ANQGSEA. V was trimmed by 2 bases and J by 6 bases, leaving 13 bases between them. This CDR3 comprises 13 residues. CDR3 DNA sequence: TGCAGCGTTGAAACGGGGGCTAGGGCTGAAGCTTTCTTT. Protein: CSVETGARAEAFF. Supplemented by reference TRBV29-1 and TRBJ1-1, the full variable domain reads SAVISQKPSRDICQRGTSLTIQCQVDSQVTMMFWYRQQPGQSLTLIATANQGSEATYESGFVIDKFPISRPNLTFSTLTVSNMSPEDSSIYLCSVETGARAEAFFGQGTRLTVV.

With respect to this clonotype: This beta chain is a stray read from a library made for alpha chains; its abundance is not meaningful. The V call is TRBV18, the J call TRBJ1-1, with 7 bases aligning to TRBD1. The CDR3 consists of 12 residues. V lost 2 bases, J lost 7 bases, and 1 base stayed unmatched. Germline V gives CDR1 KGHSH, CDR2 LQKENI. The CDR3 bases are TGTGCCAGCTCACCAAGACAGGGTGAAGCTTTCTTT. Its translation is CASSPRQGEAFF.

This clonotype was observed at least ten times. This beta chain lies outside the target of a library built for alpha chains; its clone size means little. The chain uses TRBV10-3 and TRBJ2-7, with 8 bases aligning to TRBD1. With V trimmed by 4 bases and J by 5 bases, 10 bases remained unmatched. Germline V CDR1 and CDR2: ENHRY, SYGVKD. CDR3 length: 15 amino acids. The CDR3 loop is CAISARQGQRNEQYF. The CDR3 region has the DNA TGTGCCATCAGTGCTCGACAGGGGCAAAGGAACGAGCAGTACTTC.

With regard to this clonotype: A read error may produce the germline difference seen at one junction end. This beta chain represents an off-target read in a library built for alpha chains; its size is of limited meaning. CDR3 in amino acids: CASSLTGGIPEAFF. In DNA form, the CDR3 reads TGTGCCAGCAGCTTGACAGGGGGGATCCCTGAAGCTTTCTTT. V gene TRBV5-1 combines with J gene TRBJ1-1, with 9 bases aligning to TRBD1. Germline V lookup: CDR1 SGHRS, CDR2 YFSETQ. This CDR3 is 14 amino acids long.

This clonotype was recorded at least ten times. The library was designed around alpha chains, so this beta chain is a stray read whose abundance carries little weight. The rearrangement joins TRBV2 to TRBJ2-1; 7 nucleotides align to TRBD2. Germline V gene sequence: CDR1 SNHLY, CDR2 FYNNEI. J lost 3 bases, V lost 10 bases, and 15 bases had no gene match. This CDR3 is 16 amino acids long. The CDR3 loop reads CATTSAASGLYNEQFF. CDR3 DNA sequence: TGTGCCACCACCTCGGCAGCTAGCGGCCTCTACAATGAGCAGTTCTTC.

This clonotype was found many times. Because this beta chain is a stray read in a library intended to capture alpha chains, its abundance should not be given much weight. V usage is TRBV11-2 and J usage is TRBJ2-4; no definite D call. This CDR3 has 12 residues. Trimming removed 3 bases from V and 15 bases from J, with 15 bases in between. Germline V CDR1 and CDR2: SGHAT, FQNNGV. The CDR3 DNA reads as TGTGCCAGCAGCTTTTCTGAGGCTATCCGGTACTTC. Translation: CASSFSEAIRYF.

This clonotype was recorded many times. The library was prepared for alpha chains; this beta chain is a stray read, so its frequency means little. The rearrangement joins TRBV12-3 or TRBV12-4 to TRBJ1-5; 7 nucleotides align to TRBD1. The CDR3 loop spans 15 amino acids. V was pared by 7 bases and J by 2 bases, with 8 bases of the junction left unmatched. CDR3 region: CASNQGGSGNQPQHF. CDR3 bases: TGTGCCAGCAATCAGGGGGGGTCCGGCAATCAGCCCCAGCATTTT.

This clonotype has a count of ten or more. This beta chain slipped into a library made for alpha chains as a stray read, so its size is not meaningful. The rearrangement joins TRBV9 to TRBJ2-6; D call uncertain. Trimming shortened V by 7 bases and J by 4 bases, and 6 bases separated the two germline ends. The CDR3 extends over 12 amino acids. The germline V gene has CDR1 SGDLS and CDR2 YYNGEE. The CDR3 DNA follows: TGTGCCAGCGCGAGCGGGGCCAACGTCCTGACTTTC. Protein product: CASASGANVLTF.

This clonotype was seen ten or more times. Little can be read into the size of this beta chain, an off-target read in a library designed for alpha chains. CDR3 DNA: TGTGCCAGCAGCTCGACGGGGAACTATGGCTACACCTTC. It codes for CASSSTGNYGYTF. The J gene is TRBJ1-2, the V gene TRBV7-3; D is undetermined. The V end lost 4 bases, the J end lost 2 bases, and 8 bases lay between the germline ends. The CDR3 has 13 residues. In germline, CDR1 is SGHTA, CDR2 FQGTGA.

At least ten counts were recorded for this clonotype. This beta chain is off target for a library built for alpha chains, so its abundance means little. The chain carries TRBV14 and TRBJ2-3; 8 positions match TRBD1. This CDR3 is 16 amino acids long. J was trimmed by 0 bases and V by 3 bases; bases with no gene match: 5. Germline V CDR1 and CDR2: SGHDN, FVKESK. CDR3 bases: TGTGCCAGCAGCCATCATGGGACAGGCAGCACAGATACGCAGTATTTT. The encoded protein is CASSHHGTGSTDTQYF.

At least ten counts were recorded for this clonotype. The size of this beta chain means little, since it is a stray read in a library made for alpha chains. CDR3 amino acids: CASTLWLNTEAFF. In DNA form, the CDR3 reads TGTGCCAGCACCCTTTGGCTGAACACTGAAGCTTTCTTT. V gene TRBV12-3 or TRBV12-4 combines with J gene TRBJ1-1; D call uncertain. This CDR3 region has 13 residues. V was pared by 7 bases and J by 0 bases, with 9 bases between.